The 24 T cell receptor beta chains below were found in one sample sequenced in a study of blood T cells in healthy people across ages. Together with a sample-barcoded 5' primer, a J-beta primer mix was included in a second PCR lasting roughly 6 to 12 cycles. TCRdb re-derived calls from the 5' RACE reads in MiXCR, one entry per CDR3 protein. Among 1.5 million to 2 million distinct CDR3 sequences listed, less than 50% were seen once. Specimen: blood. These receptors were collected from a middle-aged woman in good health.

CDR3 amino acids: CASSPNTGDPSDEQYF. In DNA, the CDR3 is TGCGCCAGCAGCCCTAATACGGGGGACCCTTCGGACGAGCAGTACTTC. The V call is TRBV4-3, the J call TRBJ2-7; D is possibly TRBD2 (6 bases). V gave up 4 bases and J gave up 5 bases, with 21 bases separating them. The CDR3 extends over 16 amino acids. CDR1 and CDR2 (germline): LGHNA, YSLEER.

V and J are TRBV6-1 and TRBJ1-2; weak D call: TRBD1 (5 bases). The CDR3 spans 13 residues. Trimming pared 3 bases from V and 8 bases from J, leaving 13 bases between. The germline V gene encodes CDR1 MNHNS and CDR2 SASEGT. This CDR3 reads CASSDSGRRGYTF. CDR3 DNA sequence: TGTGCCAGCAGTGACTCGGGACGTCGGGGCTACACCTTC.

J is TRBJ2-1 and V is TRBV28, with 10 positions matching TRBD2. TRBJ2-7 explains the end of the DNA better; the J call may be wrong. The germline CDR1 and CDR2 sequences are MDHEN and SYDVKM. The CDR3 extends over 15 amino acids. For the CDR3, the DNA is TGTGCCAACTCTAAAGCGGGGGGGCGCTACAATGAGCAGTACTTC. It encodes CANSKAGGRYNEQYF.

The chain joins TRBV7-9 to TRBJ2-5, with unresolved D. CDR3 length: 18 amino acids. The V and J ends lost 2 bases and 2 bases respectively, with 21 bases between them. CDR1 is SEHNR and CDR2 is FQNEAQ in the germline V gene (reference sequence). The CDR3: CASSLSGSRALVQETQYF. The CDR3 DNA is TGTGCCAGCAGCTTATCAGGTTCTCGCGCGCTGGTACAAGAGACCCAGTACTTC.

This clonotype was seen only a few times. CDR3 sequence reads: CASSLSGAGYNEQFF. In DNA form, the CDR3 reads TGTGCCAGCAGCTTAAGCGGGGCGGGCTACAATGAGCAGTTCTTC. The gene calls are TRBV7-3 and TRBJ2-1, with D maybe TRBD2 (6 bases). The CDR3 has 15 residues. Germline CDR1 reads SGHTA; CDR2 reads FQGTGA. Deletions cut 1 base from V and 3 bases from J, with 10 bases between.

The sample holds a few counts of this clonotype. The V call is TRBV10-3, the J call TRBJ1-5; D unresolved. The V end lost 6 bases, the J end lost 6 bases, and 9 bases lay between the germline ends. CDR3 length equals 12 residues. CDR1 is ENHRY and CDR2 is SYGVKD in the germline V gene. The DNA of the CDR3 is TGTGCCATCAGCGACGGTAGTCAGCCCCAGCATTTT. This codes for CAISDGSQPQHF.

Notes on this clonotype: A single base separates this from a much larger clone, so it may be a read error. V usage is TRBV15 and J usage is TRBJ2-1, with unresolved D. Trimming pared 0 bases from V and 10 bases from J, leaving 13 bases between. The germline gives CDR1 LNHNV, CDR2 YYDKDF (reference sequence). The CDR3 consists of 14 residues. This CDR3 reads CATSRDLAASEQFF. In nucleotides, the CDR3 is TGTGCCACCAGCAGAGATCTTGCAGCATCCGAGCAGTTCTTC.

As for this clonotype: One end of the junction varies from germline; a read error may be responsible. The chain joins TRBV14 to TRBJ1-2, with D unresolved. The CDR3 has 14 amino acids. The germline V gene encodes CDR1 SGHDN and CDR2 FVKESK. Here the CDR3 reads CAGSQGGFGYGYTF. The CDR3 DNA reads as TGTGCCGGCAGCCAAGGAGGGTTCGGCTATGGCTACACCTTC. Full variable domain (outside the CDR3, taken from reference TRBV14 and TRBJ1-2): EAGVTQFPSHSVIEKGQTVTLRCDPISGHDNLYWYRRVMGKEIKFLLHFVKESKQDESGMPNNRFLAERTGGTYSTLKVQPAELEDSGVYFCAGSQGGFGYGYTFGSGTRLTVV.

Turning to this clonotype: One base away lies a much larger clone, so this may be a sequencing read error. The chain is built from TRBV5-6 and TRBJ2-5; 11 bases line up with TRBD1. The CDR3 covers 14 residues. Germline lookup yields CDR1 SGHDT and CDR2 YYEEEE. The junction had 9 bases not matched to a gene; V was cut back by 2 bases and J by 12 bases. The CDR3 region has the DNA TGTGCCAGCAGCTTCCCGGGACAGGGGGACGAGAAGTACTTC. Encoded protein: CASSFPGQGDEKYF.

This chain joins TRBV29-1 and TRBJ2-5; TRBD2 aligns across 9 bases. CDR3 length: 16 residues. The trim removed 6 bases at V and 7 bases at J, leaving 18 bases unmatched. CDR1 and CDR2 (germline): SQVTM, ANQGSEA. CDR3 bases: TGCAGCGTGCGGGGGGGCCAACAGGGAAGGAAAGGGACCCAGTACTTC. This gives the protein CSVRGGQQGRKGTQYF.

As DNA, the CDR3 is TGTGCCAGCAGCTCACAGGGGGCGGTAGCTAATGAAAAACTGTTTTTT. It yields the protein CASSSQGAVANEKLFF. The chain couples TRBV7-6 to TRBJ1-4; TRBD1 matches 9 bases. There are 16 residues in the CDR3. Germline V gene lookup returns CDR1 SGHVS and CDR2 FNYEAQ. Trimming at V came to 4 bases and at J to 3 bases, leaving 6 bases not matched to a gene.

V usage is TRBV6-2 or TRBV6-3 and J usage is TRBJ2-1; D gene uncertain. The CDR3 totals 14 residues. V was cut by 5 bases and J by 3 bases, with 11 bases left in between. Germline CDR1 MNHEY, CDR2 SVGEGT. CDR3 residues: CASSPPALYNEQFF. CDR3 in DNA: TGTGCCAGCAGTCCCCCGGCCCTCTACAATGAGCAGTTCTTC.

This clonotype was seen once. The V call is TRBV9, the J call TRBJ2-5; TRBD1 agrees at 7 bases. This CDR3 is 15 amino acids long. CDR1 is SGDLS and CDR2 is YYNGEE in the germline V gene. V was clipped by 3 bases and J by 2 bases; unmatched bases: 7. CDR3 DNA: TGTGCCAGCAGCGAGCAGACAGGGCTTCAAGAGACCCAGTACTTC. Translating gives CASSEQTGLQETQYF. Full variable domain (rest looked up from reference TRBV9 and TRBJ2-5): DSGVTQTPKHLITATGQRVTLRCSPRSGDLSVYWYQQSLDQGLQFLIQYYNGEERAKGNILERFSAQQFPDLHSELNLSSLELGDSALYFCASSEQTGLQETQYFGPGTRLLVL.

This clonotype showed up just once. The gene calls are TRBV15 and TRBJ2-1; D uncertain. Trimming took 3 bases from V and 1 from J, leaving 19 bases between them. This CDR3 comprises 18 residues. CDR1 and CDR2 (germline): LNHNV, YYDKDF (reference sequence). The CDR3, as DNA: TGTGCCACCAGCAGTTCTGTGACGTTAGGATGGTCCTACAATGAGCAGTTCTTC. Its translation is CATSSSVTLGWSYNEQFF.

The rearrangement joins TRBV27 to TRBJ1-5; possible D gene TRBD1, 6 bases. Germline values: CDR1 MNHEY, CDR2 SMNVEV (reference sequence). The CDR3 is made up of 18 amino acids. The V end was cut by 0 bases, the J end by 0 bases, with 15 bases between. CDR3 sequence reads: CASSLSRRGPYSNQPQHF. The CDR3, as DNA: TGTGCCAGCAGTTTATCCCGCAGGGGACCATATAGCAATCAGCCCCAGCATTTT.

V and J are TRBV5-1 and TRBJ1-6; D ambiguous. Germline CDR1 reads SGHRS; CDR2 reads YFSETQ. The CDR3 totals 13 residues. Trimming left V 3 bases short and J 11 bases short, with 12 bases between. CDR3 sequence: CASSSLSGTPLHF. CDR3 nucleotide sequence: TGCGCCAGCAGCTCCCTAAGCGGGACACCCCTCCACTTT.

The chain has TRBV4-1 and TRBJ2-7; D ambiguous. This CDR3 contains 19 residues. Trimming removed 0 bases at V and 7 bases at J, with 28 bases between. Germline loops: CDR1 MGHRA, CDR2 YSYEKL. The CDR3 here is CASSQEVQDEAGSYNEQYF. Written as DNA, the CDR3 is TGCGCCAGCAGCCAAGAAGTCCAAGACGAAGCCGGCTCATACAATGAGCAGTACTTC.

The chain employs TRBV7-2 and TRBJ2-3, with 8 bases matching TRBD1. The ends lost 5 bases at V and 5 bases at J; junction bases unmatched: 9. This CDR3 contains 15 residues. The germline CDR1 and CDR2 sequences are SGHTA and FQGNSA. The CDR3 sequence: CASSLVDRGGDTQYF. CDR3 DNA: TGTGCCAGCAGCCTAGTAGACAGGGGTGGAGATACGCAGTATTTT. The whole variable domain, remainder taken from reference TRBV7-2 and TRBJ2-3, is GAGVSQSPSNKVTEKGKDVELRCDPISGHTALYWYRQSLGQGLEFLIYFQGNSAPDKSGLPSDRFSAERTGGSVSTLTIQRTQQEDSAVYLCASSLVDRGGDTQYFGPGTRLTVL.

V is TRBV6-2 or TRBV6-3 and J is TRBJ2-5; D is undetermined. The CDR3 spans 14 residues. Germline CDR1 MNHEY, CDR2 SVGEGT. V was pared by 2 bases and J by 2 bases, with 9 bases between. The CDR3 is CASSYHLGQETQYF. CDR3 DNA: TGTGCCAGCAGTTACCACCTAGGTCAAGAGACCCAGTACTTC.

This chain joins TRBV27 and TRBJ2-5; tentative D call: TRBD1 (6 bases). V gave up 8 bases and J gave up 11 bases, with 21 bases separating them. Germline V gene data show CDR1 as MNHEY and CDR2 as SMNVEV (reference sequence). This CDR3 comprises 13 residues. Here the CDR3 reads CASAGQTYNEQYF. CDR3 nucleotides: TGTGCCAGCGCTGGACAGACCTACAATGAGCAGTACTTC.

This clonotype was found a few times. The chain combines TRBV20-1 with TRBJ2-3; 9 bases fit TRBD1. The CDR3 contains 13 residues. The germline V gene has CDR1 DFQATT and CDR2 SNEGSKA (reference sequence). Unmatched junction bases numbered 5, after V lost 4 bases and J lost 6 bases. DNA for the CDR3: TGCAGTGCTACCCACAGGGGGCAGGATACGCAGTATTTT. Amino acids: CSATHRGQDTQYF.

The chain uses TRBV24-1 and TRBJ2-5; D remains unclear. The germline CDR1 and CDR2 sequences are KGHDR and SFDVKD. The CDR3 length is 13 residues. V was shortened by 7 bases and J by 4 bases, with 12 bases between the two germline ends. The CDR3 loop reads CATRSAEIETQYF. CDR3 sequence (DNA): TGTGCCACCAGATCCGCGGAGATAGAGACCCAGTACTTC.

This clonotype was seen a handful of times. The chain uses TRBV5-1 and TRBJ1-4, with D perhaps TRBD1 (5 bases). The V end was cut by 1 base, the J end by 8 bases, with 12 bases between. The V gene's germline CDR1 is SGHRS and CDR2 YFSETQ. The CDR3 has 14 residues. The CDR3 region is CASSLSHGGEKLFF. As DNA, the CDR3 is TGCGCCAGCAGCTTGAGTCACGGGGGAGAAAAACTGTTTTTT.

On this clonotype: At one end the junction does not follow the germline gene, possibly because of a read error. The chain employs TRBV6-6 and TRBJ1-2, with no clear D. In germline, CDR1 is MNHNY, CDR2 SVGAGI (reference sequence). This CDR3 is 11 amino acids long. DNA of the CDR3: TGTGCCAGCAGTCACTCGAGCCGGGTCACCTTC. It codes for CASSHSSRVTF.